The T cell receptor (beta chain) described here comes from a study of beta chain features in type 1 diabetes. Whole-study results and caveats: The study found moderately but significantly shorter TCRB CDR3s in all four CD4+ subsets of Type 1 diabetes patients.

In this sample, this clone turned up a few times. Its matching antigen is unknown. CDR1 is SGDLS, CDR2 YYNGEE, per germline. V lost 2 bases and J lost 3; bases outside the gene matches: 8. This CDR3 has 17 residues. Every isolated RNA sample was fully reverse transcribed, so sequencing captured expressed TCRB transcripts. This table comes from immunoSEQ multiplex PCR, and its TCRdb copy is limited to in-frame clones, with some not included. The sample carries fewer than 300,000 clones, approximately 20% recorded once. This sequence joins TRBV9 and TRBJ1-4; TRBD1 matches at 9 bases. The sequence derives from a middle-aged woman with type 1 diabetes. Sequenced material: naive CD4+ T cells from blood. CDR3 DNA sequence: TGTGCCAGCAGCGTCTCCGGGACAGGGAACGCTAATGAAAAACTGTTTTTT. The encoded protein is CASSVSGTGNANEKLFF.